This T cell receptor (beta chain) was sequenced in a study of CD8 T cells in Susac syndrome. Overall study findings and caveats: A relatively small number of individuals underwent TCR sequencing and HLA analysis.

Only one count was recorded for this clonotype. Its antigen remains unidentified. With 8 bases removed from V and 0 bases from J, the gap between germline ends came to 11 bases. CDR1 is GTSNPN, CDR2 SVGIG, per germline (reference sequence). This CDR3 is 13 amino acids long. Random hexamers primed reverse transcription of roughly 0.5 to 1 ug RNA. Coverage of TCR beta CDR3 amplification by immunoSEQ multiplex PCR extended to 54 Vbeta and 13 Jbeta. TCRdb independently ran MiXCR on the immunoSEQ multiplex PCR reads; one entry per CDR3 protein. Among approximately 110,000 distinct CDR3 sequences listed, 90% to 95% were seen once. CD8+ and CD4+ T cells taken from blood had their TCR beta sequenced. Healthy donors served as the controls. They were matched for age and sex.

The sequence was obtained from a human donor in good health. What was sequenced was CD4+ T cells from PBMCs. This chain joins TRBV30 and TRBJ1-3; tentatively, D is TRBD1 (5 bases). The chain's CDR3 is CARDSSSGNTIYF. The CDR3 DNA reads as TGTGCCCGCGACAGCAGCTCTGGAAACACCATATATTTT.